The TCR beta chain under discussion was sequenced for a study of OX40 agonist ivuxolimab in advanced cancers. For this clone: Its target is not known.

V was pared by 4 bases and J by 4 bases, with 10 bases of the junction left unmatched. Germline CDR1 is SGHRS and CDR2 is YFSETQ. This CDR3 region has 16 residues. Measured with immunoSEQ multiplex PCR; TCRdb has only the in-frame clones, and not every one. Here the sample spans more than 25,000 clones, roughly 71% being singletons. Points from the study as a whole: It was also the case that some nonresponders had low normalized T-cell clonal expansion. At 0.1 to 3.0 mg/kg, clonal expansion of CD4+ and CD8+ blood T cells had occurred by week 6.

Material: CD4+ or CD8+ T cells sorted from blood, obtained in a trial of the OX40 agonist ivuxolimab. This TCR came from an adult with an advanced solid tumor such as melanoma, head and neck, liver or kidney cancer. This chain connects TRBV5-1 to TRBJ2-3; 9 bases fit TRBD1. The CDR3: CASSRHPGQGADTQYF. The CDR3 DNA reads as TGCGCCAGCAGCCGACATCCGGGACAGGGAGCAGATACGCAGTATTTT.